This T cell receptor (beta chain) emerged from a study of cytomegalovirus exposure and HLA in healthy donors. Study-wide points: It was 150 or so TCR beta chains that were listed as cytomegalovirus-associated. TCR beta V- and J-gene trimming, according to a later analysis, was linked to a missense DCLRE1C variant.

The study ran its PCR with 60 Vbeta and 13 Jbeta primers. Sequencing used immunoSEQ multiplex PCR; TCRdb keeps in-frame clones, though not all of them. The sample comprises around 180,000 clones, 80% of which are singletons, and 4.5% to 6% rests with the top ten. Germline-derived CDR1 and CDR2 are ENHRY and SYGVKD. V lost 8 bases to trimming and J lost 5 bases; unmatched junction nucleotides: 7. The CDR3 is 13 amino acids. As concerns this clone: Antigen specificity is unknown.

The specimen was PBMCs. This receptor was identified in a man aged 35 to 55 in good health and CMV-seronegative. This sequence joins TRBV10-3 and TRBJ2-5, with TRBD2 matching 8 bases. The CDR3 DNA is TGTGCCATCCGCGGGGGGCGGGGGGAGACCCAGTACTTC. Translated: CAIRGGRGETQYF.